The 12 T cell receptor beta chains below all came from one sample that was sequenced in a study of blood T cell repertoires in COVID-19. The table came from immunoSEQ multiplex PCR; TCRdb's copy has only in-frame clones and leaves some out. The sample yields some 110,000 clones, 84% seen once. Sequenced material: PBMCs or T cells enriched from blood (not recorded which). The receptors come from a woman aged 25 to 45 who had recovered from COVID-19.

The V gene is TRBV5-1, the J gene TRBJ2-7; a possible D gene is TRBD1 (5 bases). Trimming left V 0 bases short and J 7 bases short, with 8 bases between. The germline V gene encodes CDR1 SGHRS and CDR2 YFSETQ. The CDR3 totals 12 residues. Here the CDR3 DNA reads TGCGCCAGCAGCTTGGTAAGGGGAGAGCAGTACTTC. It yields the protein CASSLVRGEQYF.

With respect to this clone: This CDR3 is also generated by other DNA sequences in the sample. This chain joins TRBV12-3 or TRBV12-4 and TRBJ1-4; 7 bases match TRBD1. Trimming removed 1 base from V and 8 bases from J; junction bases left unmatched: 1. This CDR3 region has 13 residues. The CDR3, as DNA: TGTGCCAGCAGTTTAGGACAGGGCGAAAAACTGTTTTTT. Translating it yields CASSLGQGEKLFF.

The V and J genes are TRBV4-1 and TRBJ2-1; 8 positions agree with TRBD2. The V and J ends lost 1 base and 0 bases, in that order; junction bases with no gene match: 5. The length of the CDR3 is 17 residues. In germline, CDR1 is MGHRA, CDR2 YSYEKL. The CDR3 DNA follows: TGCGCCAGCAGCCAAGGGCCGGGAGGGGGCTCCTACAATGAGCAGTTCTTC. Amino acids: CASSQGPGGGSYNEQFF.

This clone appeared a single time. V is TRBV4-2 and J is TRBJ1-3, with 7 nucleotides matching TRBD1. The V and J ends lost 0 bases and 2 bases, in that order; junction bases with no gene match: 10. The CDR3 loop spans 18 amino acids. The germline CDR1 and CDR2 sequences are LGHNA and YNFKEQ. In DNA, the CDR3 is TGTGCCAGCAGCCAAGATCTAAGGGGACAGCTCACTGGAAACACCATATATTTT. Its translation: CASSQDLRGQLTGNTIYF.

This clone was seen just once. The V call is TRBV28, the J call TRBJ2-7; TRBD2 matches at 8 bases. This CDR3 spans 17 amino acids. V trimming: 5 bases; J trimming: 2 bases; junction bases outside the gene matches: 14. Germline values: CDR1 MDHEN, CDR2 SYDVKM. The CDR3 is CASSPIVGGGRPYEQYF. The CDR3 region has the DNA TGTGCCAGCAGTCCCATAGTTGGCGGCGGGAGGCCCTACGAGCAGTACTTC.

The chain uses TRBV6-1 and TRBJ1-5; no firm D call. Germline V gives CDR1 MNHNS, CDR2 SASEGT. The CDR3 runs 15 residues. Trimming took off 0 bases at V and 2 bases at J, with 8 bases between the two ends. In DNA form, the CDR3 reads TGTGCCAGCAGTGAAGCAGGGAGGGGCAATCAGCCCCAGCATTTT. Residues: CASSEAGRGNQPQHF.

The J gene is TRBJ2-1, the V gene TRBV5-6; 8 bases map to TRBD1. Trimming took 7 bases from V and 3 from J; bases not matched to a gene: 9. Germline V CDR1 and CDR2: SGHDT, YYEEEE. This CDR3 comprises 15 residues. CDR3 in amino acids: CASYPLGTGYNEQFF. For the CDR3, the DNA is TGTGCCAGCTACCCCCTCGGGACAGGCTACAATGAGCAGTTCTTC. The variable domain in full, completed from reference TRBV5-6 and TRBJ2-1, reads DAGVTQSPTHLIKTRGQQVTLRCSPKSGHDTVSWYQQALGQGPQFIFQYYEEEERQRGNFPDRFSGHQFPNYSSELNVNALLLGDSALYLCASYPLGTGYNEQFFGPGTRLTVL.

The chain combines TRBV6-5 with TRBJ2-2, with 7 bases fitting TRBD2. V was pared by 4 bases and J by 5 bases, with 1 base of the junction left unmatched. Germline CDR1 reads MNHEY; CDR2 reads SVGAGI. There are 13 residues in the CDR3. The CDR3 region is CASSWTSTGELFF. Written as DNA, the CDR3 is TGTGCCAGCAGTTGGACTAGTACCGGGGAGCTGTTTTTT.

The chain couples TRBV2 to TRBJ1-2; possibly TRBD1 for D (5 bases). Germline assignment: CDR1 SNHLY and CDR2 FYNNEI. The CDR3 extends over 13 amino acids. The V and J ends lost 4 bases and 4 bases respectively, with 10 bases between them. CDR3 residues: CASSVRGGYGYTF. In DNA form, the CDR3 reads TGTGCCAGCAGTGTGAGGGGAGGCTATGGCTACACCTTC.

The chain combines TRBV27 with TRBJ1-6, with D uncertain. In germline, CDR1 is MNHEY, CDR2 SMNVEV (reference sequence). The CDR3 is 13 residues long. V was cut by 2 bases and J by 11 bases, with 10 bases left in between. CDR3 protein: CASSLGRRTPLHF. In DNA, the CDR3 is TGTGCCAGCAGTTTAGGGCGCCGAACACCCCTCCACTTT.

This clone was observed a single time. This chain connects TRBV3-1 (or the pseudogene TRBV3-2) to TRBJ2-7; D is perhaps TRBD2 (6 bases). The CDR3 is 14 amino acids. Trimming pared 4 bases from V and 6 bases from J, leaving 16 bases between. CDR1 is LGHDT, CDR2 YNNKEL, per germline (reference sequence). The CDR3 nucleotides read TGTGCCAGCAGCCCCCTAAGGGCCGGGAGCGAGCAGTACTTC. Its translation: CASSPLRAGSEQYF.

J is TRBJ2-2 and V is TRBV6-2 or TRBV6-3; D unresolved. Germline V gene sequence: CDR1 MNHEY, CDR2 SVGEGT. Trimming removed 5 bases at V and 5 bases at J, with 12 bases between. There are 14 residues in the CDR3. The CDR3 loop reads CASSKNEVTGELFF. The DNA for the CDR3 is TGTGCCAGCAGTAAAAACGAGGTGACCGGGGAGCTGTTTTTT.